This entry lists 7 T cell receptor beta chains sequenced from one sample in a study of T cells in Graves' hyperthyroidism and ophthalmopathy. The source material, RNA transcripts, was used to amplify TCR beta CDR3 regions. First-round RT-PCR targeting the TCR CDR3 was performed with the HTBI primer set. A single record per CDR3 protein comes from TCRdb applying MiXCR to the multiplex PCR reads. This sample carries fewer than 750,000 distinct CDR3 sequences, approximately 15% of them seen once, and the ten largest clones take about 3.9%. The sample comprised blood. The receptors come from a woman aged 40 to 55 with Graves' ophthalmopathy.

The sample holds many counts of this clonotype. The rearrangement uses TRBV20-1 and TRBJ1-3, with unresolved D. CDR1 is DFQATT, CDR2 SNEGSKA, per germline (reference sequence). The CDR3 length is 18 residues. The V gene lost 1 base and the J gene lost 1 base, with 20 bases spanning the gap. As DNA, the CDR3 is TGCAGTGCTAGAGCCGGGAACATATTGGGGTTGTCTGGAAACACCATATATTTT. Translated: CSARAGNILGLSGNTIYF.

This clonotype was seen repeatedly, ten times or more. The rearrangement uses TRBV7-2 and TRBJ2-5, with TRBD2 identical over 8 bases. Germline CDR1 is SGHTA and CDR2 is FQGNSA. The CDR3 is 17 residues long. V gave up 2 bases and J gave up 5 bases; unmatched junction bases: 13. CDR3 sequence reads: CASSLIAGSAVWETQYF. CDR3 bases: TGTGCCAGCAGCTTAATAGCGGGATCGGCGGTGTGGGAGACCCAGTACTTC.

This clonotype was counted between two and nine times. This sequence joins TRBV6-1 and TRBJ1-1, with 8 bases lining up with TRBD1. Germline V lookup: CDR1 MNHNS, CDR2 SASEGT. V shed 6 bases, J shed 5 bases, and the junction held 5 bases outside the gene matches. CDR3 size: 13 residues. CDR3 in amino acids: CASSKTGVTEAFF. CDR3 DNA sequence: TGTGCCAGCAGCAAGACAGGGGTGACTGAAGCTTTCTTT.

This clonotype was seen at least ten times. CDR3 DNA: TGTGCCAGCAGTCCCCGAGCGGCCGGGGAGCTGTTTTTT. It encodes CASSPRAAGELFF. The chain employs TRBV12-3 or TRBV12-4 and TRBJ2-2; the D gene is possibly TRBD2 (5 bases). This CDR3 contains 13 residues. V gave up 5 bases and J gave up 6 bases, with 10 bases separating them.

The chain joins TRBV12-3 or TRBV12-4 to TRBJ1-1; 7 bases agree with TRBD1. The length of the CDR3 is 11 residues. The ends lost 5 bases at V and 10 bases at J; junction bases unmatched: 4. This chain's CDR3 is CASSDRVSAFF. In DNA form, the CDR3 reads TGTGCCAGCAGTGACAGGGTATCAGCTTTCTTT.

In its sample, this clonotype was seen many times. The chain links TRBV6-2 or TRBV6-3 to TRBJ1-1, with D uncertain. This CDR3 is 13 amino acids long. V lost 4 bases to trimming and J lost 5 bases, with 11 bases between them. From germline, CDR1 is MNHEY and CDR2 SVGEGT. The CDR3 bases are TGTGCCAGCAGTTTTGGAGTAAGGACTGAAGCTTTCTTT. This sequence encodes CASSFGVRTEAFF.

This clonotype has just a few counts. The rearrangement joins TRBV29-1 to TRBJ1-1, with TRBD1 matching 7 bases. The V and J ends lost 7 bases and 1 base, in that order; junction bases with no gene match: 3. CDR1 and CDR2 from the germline V gene are SQVTM and ANQGSEA. CDR3 size: 12 residues. The CDR3 sequence: CSGAGGNTEAFF. The CDR3 DNA follows: TGCAGCGGGGCAGGGGGGAACACTGAAGCTTTCTTT.